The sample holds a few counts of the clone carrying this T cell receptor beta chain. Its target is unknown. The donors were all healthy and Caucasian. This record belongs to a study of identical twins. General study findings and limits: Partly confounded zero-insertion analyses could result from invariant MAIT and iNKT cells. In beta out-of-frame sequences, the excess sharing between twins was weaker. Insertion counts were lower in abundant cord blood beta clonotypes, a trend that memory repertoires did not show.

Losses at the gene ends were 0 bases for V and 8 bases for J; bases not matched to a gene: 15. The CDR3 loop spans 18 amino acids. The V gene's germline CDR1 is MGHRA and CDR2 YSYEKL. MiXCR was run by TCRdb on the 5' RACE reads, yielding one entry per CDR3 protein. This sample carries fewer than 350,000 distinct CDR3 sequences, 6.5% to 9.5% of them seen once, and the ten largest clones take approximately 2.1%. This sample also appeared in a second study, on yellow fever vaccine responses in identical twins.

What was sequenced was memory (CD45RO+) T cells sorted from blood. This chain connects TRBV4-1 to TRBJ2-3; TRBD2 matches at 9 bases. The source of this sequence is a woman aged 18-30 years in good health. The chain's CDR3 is CASSQDVTAGGPRGTQYF. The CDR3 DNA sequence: TGCGCCAGCAGCCAAGATGTCACCGCGGGAGGGCCTAGGGGTACGCAGTATTTT.